This T cell receptor (beta chain) was obtained from a study of T-cell reconstitution after alpha-beta-depleted transplantation in children. Preparation of the TCRbeta library involved a method that used unique molecular identifiers. TCRdb itself ran the PCR reads through MiXCR, one entry per CDR3 protein. The sample consists of 300,000 to 350,000 distinct CDR3 sequences, 23% of them appearing once. As to this clonotype: Antigen specificity is unknown.

Findings and limits, study-wide: T cells produced anew were the main source of T-cell counts and diversity one year after transplant. Several hundred graft clones that had expanded were reportedly the source of alpha-beta T cells about two months after transplant.

The TCR sequence derives from a male patient between 5 and 17 years old who had a stem cell transplant for acute lymphoblastic leukemia, so the T cells may come from the graft donor. The sequencing here drew on PBMCs, mostly from graft donor cells, taken 180 days after TCRalphabeta/CD19-depleted stem cell transplant.

The CDR3 here is CASGDRGLSATVKEQYF. The CDR3 coding sequence is TGTGCCAGCGGAGACAGGGGGCTGTCCGCGACCGTTAAAGAGCAGTACTTC. The gene calls are TRBV27 and TRBJ2-7, with TRBD1 matching over 10 bases. Germline CDR1 and CDR2: MNHEY and SMNVEV (reference sequence). V dropped 8 bases and J dropped 7; count of bases not matched to a gene: 20. The CDR3 is made up of 17 amino acids.